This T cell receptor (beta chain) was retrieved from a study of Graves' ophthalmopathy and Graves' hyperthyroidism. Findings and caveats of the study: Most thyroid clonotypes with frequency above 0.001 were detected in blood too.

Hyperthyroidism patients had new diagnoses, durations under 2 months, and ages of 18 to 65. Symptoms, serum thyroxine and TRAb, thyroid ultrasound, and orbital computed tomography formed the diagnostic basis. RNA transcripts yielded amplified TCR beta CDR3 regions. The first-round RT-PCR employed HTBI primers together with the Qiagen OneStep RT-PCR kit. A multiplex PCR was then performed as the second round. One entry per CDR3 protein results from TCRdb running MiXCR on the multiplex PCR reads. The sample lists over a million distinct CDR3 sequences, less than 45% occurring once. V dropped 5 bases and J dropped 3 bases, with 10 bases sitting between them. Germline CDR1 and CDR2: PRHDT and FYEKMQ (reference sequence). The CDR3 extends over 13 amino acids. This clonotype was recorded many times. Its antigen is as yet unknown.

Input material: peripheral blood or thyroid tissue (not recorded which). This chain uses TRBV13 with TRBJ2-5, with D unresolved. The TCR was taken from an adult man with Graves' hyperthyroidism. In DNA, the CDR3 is TGTGCCAGCAGCCCCATGCCGGAAGAGACCCAGTACTTC. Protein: CASSPMPEETQYF.